A selection of T cell receptor beta chains follows, all from one sample in a study of T cell changes during pregnancy in multiple sclerosis. The data were produced by immunoSEQ multiplex PCR, yet TCRdb's version contains in-frame clones alone and is incomplete. The data show over 30,000 clones, roughly nine tenths seen once. Sample: CD4+ T cells from peripheral blood mononuclear cells, taken in the third trimester of pregnancy. Every receptor here comes from a female donor in good health, enrolled as a control in a pregnancy study. Both conserved end residues are part of each CDR3. D genes are given only for firm matches. For some rows the clone size is stated as once, few or many, or as a class when expanded; others skip it.

CDR3 protein: CASVPVSTDTQYF
CDR3 DNA: TGTGCCAGCGTTCCGGTGAGCACAGATACGCAGTATTTT
J gene: TRBJ2-3
clone size: -
D gene: -
V gene: TRBV7-9

CDR3 protein: CASSFSTGANSPLHF
CDR3 DNA: TGCGCCAGCAGCTTTTCGACAGGGGCTAATTCACCCCTCCACTTT
J gene: TRBJ1-6
clone size: -
D gene: TRBD1
V gene: TRBV5-1

CDR3 protein: CASSSRQGWYEQYF
CDR3 DNA: TGTGCCAGCAGCTCTCGACAGGGTTGGTACGAGCAGTACTTC
J gene: TRBJ2-7
clone size: -
D gene: TRBD1
V gene: TRBV7-2

CDR3 protein: CASGISGGDYEQYF
CDR3 DNA: TGTGCCAGCGGGATTTCCGGGGGGGACTACGAGCAGTACTTC
J gene: TRBJ2-7
clone size: -
D gene: TRBD2
V gene: TRBV28

CDR3 protein: CASSKTGTGVVAGNTIYF
CDR3 DNA: TGTGCCAGCAGCAAAACGGGTACAGGGGTGGTTGCTGGAAACACCATATATTTT
J gene: TRBJ1-3
clone size: once
D gene: -
V gene: TRBV21-1

CDR3 protein: CARSLEGQGGYTF
CDR3 DNA: TGTGCCAGAAGCTTGGAGGGGCAGGGAGGCTACACCTTC
J gene: TRBJ1-2
clone size: -
D gene: -
V gene: TRBV5-3

CDR3 protein: CASSRGTSNMNTEAFF
CDR3 DNA: TGCGCCAGCAGCCGGGGTACCAGCAACATGAACACTGAAGCTTTCTTT
J gene: TRBJ1-1
clone size: -
D gene: -
V gene: TRBV5-1

CDR3 protein: CASKDRRSSYNSPLHF
CDR3 DNA: TGTGCCAGTAAAGACAGGAGGAGCTCCTATAATTCACCCCTCCACTTT
J gene: TRBJ1-6
clone size: -
D gene: -
V gene: TRBV19

CDR3 protein: CASSPPRGLAGGRTGELFF
CDR3 DNA: TGCGCCAGCAGCCCCCCGCGGGGACTAGCGGGGGGGCGGACCGGGGAGCTGTTTTTT
J gene: TRBJ2-2
clone size: -
D gene: TRBD2
V gene: TRBV4-1

CDR3 protein: CASRDRDGGELFF
CDR3 DNA: TGTGCCAGCCGCGACAGGGACGGCGGGGAGCTGTTTTTT
J gene: TRBJ2-2
clone size: -
D gene: TRBD1
V gene: TRBV27

CDR3 protein: CASSPLGTGELFF
CDR3 DNA: TGTGCCAGCAGCCCCCTAGGCACCGGGGAGCTGTTTTTT
J gene: TRBJ2-2
clone size: -
D gene: -
V gene: TRBV5-4

CDR3 protein: CSALNEKLFF
CDR3 DNA: TGCAGTGCCCTAAATGAAAAACTGTTTTTT
J gene: TRBJ1-4
clone size: -
D gene: -
V gene: TRBV20-1

CDR3 protein: CASSFGGYTDTQYF
CDR3 DNA: TGCGCCAGCAGCTTTGGGGGGTACACAGATACGCAGTATTTT
J gene: TRBJ2-3
clone size: -
D gene: -
V gene: TRBV5-1

CDR3 protein: CASSYGTATSYEQYF
CDR3 DNA: TGCGCCAGCAGCTACGGGACAGCGACCTCCTACGAGCAGTACTTC
J gene: TRBJ2-7
clone size: -
D gene: TRBD1
V gene: TRBV5-1

CDR3 protein: CASSLAGGHADTQYF
CDR3 DNA: TGTGCCAGCAGCTTGGCCGGGGGGCACGCAGATACGCAGTATTTT
J gene: TRBJ2-3
clone size: -
D gene: -
V gene: TRBV5-6

CDR3 protein: CASSFGTTGVGAKNIQYF
CDR3 DNA: TGCGCCAGCAGCTTTGGCACGACAGGGGTGGGAGCCAAAAACATTCAGTACTTC
J gene: TRBJ2-4
clone size: -
D gene: TRBD1
V gene: TRBV5-1

CDR3 protein: CASRQTGTGNTGELFF
CDR3 DNA: TGTGCCAGCAGGCAAACCGGGACAGGGAACACCGGGGAGCTGTTTTTT
J gene: TRBJ2-2
clone size: -
D gene: TRBD1
V gene: TRBV14

CDR3 protein: CSAPNEKLFF
CDR3 DNA: TGCAGTGCTCCGAATGAAAAACTGTTTTTT
J gene: TRBJ1-4
clone size: -
D gene: -
V gene: TRBV20-1

CDR3 protein: CASSPTSGRWETQYF
CDR3 DNA: TGTGCCAGCAGCCCCACTAGCGGGAGATGGGAGACCCAGTACTTC
J gene: TRBJ2-5
clone size: -
D gene: TRBD2
V gene: TRBV11-3

CDR3 protein: CASSLRFQPQHF
CDR3 DNA: TGTGCCAGCAGTTTGAGGTTTCAGCCCCAGCATTTT
J gene: TRBJ1-5
clone size: few
D gene: -
V gene: TRBV28

CDR3 protein: CASSPRQNSNQPQHF
CDR3 DNA: TGTGCCAGTAGTCCTAGACAGAATAGCAATCAGCCCCAGCATTTT
J gene: TRBJ1-5
clone size: -
D gene: -
V gene: TRBV19

CDR3 protein: CASRQAQVGGYTF
CDR3 DNA: TGTGCCAGCAGGCAGGCCCAAGTAGGCGGCTACACCTTC
J gene: TRBJ1-2
clone size: once
D gene: -
V gene: TRBV2

CDR3 protein: CASSSPPAGGRKKAFF
CDR3 DNA: TGTGCCAGCAGCTCCCCCCCGGCCGGGGGGCGAAAGAAAGCTTTCTTT
J gene: TRBJ1-1
clone size: once
D gene: -
V gene: TRBV27

CDR3 protein: CASSLPRDRGNSPLHF
CDR3 DNA: TGTGCCAGCAGCCTACCCCGGGACAGGGGTAATTCACCCCTCCACTTT
J gene: TRBJ1-6
clone size: -
D gene: TRBD1
V gene: TRBV28

CDR3 protein: CASSSQPDSTIYGYTF
CDR3 DNA: TGTGCCAGCAGTTCCCAACCGGACAGTACAATCTATGGCTACACCTTC
J gene: TRBJ1-2
clone size: -
D gene: -
V gene: TRBV7-2

CDR3 protein: CASSLARTATGELFF
CDR3 DNA: TGTGCCAGCAGCTTGGCCCGGACAGCCACCGGGGAGCTGTTTTTT
J gene: TRBJ2-2
clone size: -
D gene: -
V gene: TRBV5-6

CDR3 protein: CASITLGQGAQPQHF
CDR3 DNA: TGTGCCAGCATTACCCTCGGACAGGGCGCTCAGCCCCAGCATTTT
J gene: TRBJ1-5
clone size: -
D gene: TRBD1
V gene: TRBV28

CDR3 protein: CASSWGQGNSPLHF
CDR3 DNA: TGTGCCAGCTCCTGGGGGCAGGGAAATTCACCCCTCCACTTT
J gene: TRBJ1-6
clone size: -
D gene: -
V gene: TRBV7-9

CDR3 protein: CASSLGLGQGGTGELFF
CDR3 DNA: TGTGCCAGCAGCTTAGGGCTGGGACAGGGTGGTACCGGGGAGCTGTTTTTT
J gene: TRBJ2-2
clone size: -
D gene: TRBD1
V gene: TRBV11-2

CDR3 protein: CASKVEISPLHF
CDR3 DNA: TGTGCCAGCAAAGTAGAAATCTCACCCCTCCACTTT
J gene: TRBJ1-6
clone size: -
D gene: -
V gene: TRBV2

CDR3 protein: CAFGRTGSSYEQYF
CDR3 DNA: TGTGCCTTCGGGAGGACAGGGAGCTCCTACGAGCAGTACTTC
J gene: TRBJ2-7
clone size: -
D gene: -
V gene: TRBV30

CDR3 protein: CASSPLDRVAKNIQYF
CDR3 DNA: TGTGCCAGTAGTCCGCTAGACAGGGTGGCCAAAAACATTCAGTACTTC
J gene: TRBJ2-4
clone size: -
D gene: TRBD1
V gene: TRBV19

CDR3 protein: CASEAAGGSYEQYF
CDR3 DNA: TGTGCCAGCGAGGCAGCGGGAGGGAGCTACGAGCAGTACTTC
J gene: TRBJ2-7
clone size: -
D gene: TRBD2
V gene: TRBV28

CDR3 protein: CASSPRTGGDSPLHF
CDR3 DNA: TGTGCCAGCAGCCCTAGGACAGGGGGCGATTCACCCCTCCACTTT
J gene: TRBJ1-6
clone size: -
D gene: TRBD1
V gene: TRBV28

CDR3 protein: CASSESRNTEAFF
CDR3 DNA: TGTGCCAGCAGTGAATCGAGGAACACTGAAGCTTTCTTT
J gene: TRBJ1-1
clone size: -
D gene: -
V gene: TRBV2

CDR3 protein: CASSIFQGSVYGYTF
CDR3 DNA: TGTGCCAGTAGTATCTTCCAGGGGTCAGTCTATGGCTACACCTTC
J gene: TRBJ1-2
clone size: -
D gene: -
V gene: TRBV19

CDR3 protein: CASTSQGGQPQHF
CDR3 DNA: TGTGCCAGCACCTCACAGGGAGGGCAGCCCCAGCATTTT
J gene: TRBJ1-5
clone size: -
D gene: -
V gene: TRBV6-5

CDR3 protein: CASRTSGSEQYF
CDR3 DNA: TGTGCCAGTAGGACTAGCGGGAGCGAGCAGTACTTC
J gene: TRBJ2-7
clone size: -
D gene: TRBD2
V gene: TRBV19

CDR3 protein: CASSALGTGSHNEQFF
CDR3 DNA: TGTGCCAGCAGTGCGTTGGGGACAGGGTCCCACAATGAGCAGTTCTTC
J gene: TRBJ2-1
clone size: -
D gene: TRBD1
V gene: TRBV27

CDR3 protein: CASTSVTGYSGNTIYF
CDR3 DNA: TGTGCCAGCACTTCGGTAACGGGTTACTCTGGAAACACCATATATTTT
J gene: TRBJ1-3
clone size: -
D gene: -
V gene: TRBV28

CDR3 protein: CASSFGTLTINEQFF
CDR3 DNA: TGTGCCAGCAGCTTCGGGACACTGACGATCAATGAGCAGTTCTTC
J gene: TRBJ2-1
clone size: -
D gene: -
V gene: TRBV5-8

CDR3 protein: CAWSPGIHQPQHF
CDR3 DNA: TGTGCCTGGAGCCCAGGGATTCACCAGCCCCAGCATTTT
J gene: TRBJ1-5
clone size: -
D gene: -
V gene: TRBV30

CDR3 protein: CASRGSSGDPAQETQYF
CDR3 DNA: TGCGCCAGCAGGGGGAGTAGCGGGGACCCCGCCCAAGAGACCCAGTACTTC
J gene: TRBJ2-5
clone size: few
D gene: TRBD2
V gene: TRBV5-1

CDR3 protein: CASSLVGLGQYF
CDR3 DNA: TGTGCCAGCAGCTTGGTGGGGCTCGGGCAGTACTTC
J gene: TRBJ2-7
clone size: -
D gene: -
V gene: TRBV5-8

CDR3 protein: CASSLATRGLSYEQYF
CDR3 DNA: TGTGCCAGCAGCTTGGCCACCAGGGGCCTATCCTACGAGCAGTACTTC
J gene: TRBJ2-7
clone size: -
D gene: -
V gene: TRBV7-9

CDR3 protein: CASSWGTGGDEQFF
CDR3 DNA: TGCGCCAGCAGCTGGGGGACAGGGGGCGATGAGCAGTTCTTC
J gene: TRBJ2-1
clone size: -
D gene: TRBD1
V gene: TRBV5-1

CDR3 protein: CASSQDRPGAPFYEQYF
CDR3 DNA: TGCGCCAGCAGCCAAGATCGTCCAGGCGCCCCTTTCTACGAGCAGTACTTC
J gene: TRBJ2-7
clone size: -
D gene: -
V gene: TRBV4-1

CDR3 protein: CASSDESNQPQHF
CDR3 DNA: TGTGCCAGCAGTGACGAGAGCAATCAGCCCCAGCATTTT
J gene: TRBJ1-5
clone size: -
D gene: -
V gene: TRBV2

CDR3 protein: CASSLTVSGNTIYF
CDR3 DNA: TGCGCCAGCAGCTTAACAGTCTCTGGAAACACCATATATTTT
J gene: TRBJ1-3
clone size: -
D gene: -
V gene: TRBV5-1

CDR3 protein: CASSGTSAYNEQFF
CDR3 DNA: TGTGCCAGCAGTGGGACTAGCGCCTACAATGAGCAGTTCTTC
J gene: TRBJ2-1
clone size: -
D gene: TRBD2
V gene: TRBV2

CDR3 protein: CASRREQGGEQYF
CDR3 DNA: TGTGCCAGCCGCCGGGAGCAGGGTGGAGAGCAGTACTTC
J gene: TRBJ2-7
clone size: -
D gene: -
V gene: TRBV2

CDR3 protein: CASSIGKNTEAFF
CDR3 DNA: TGTGCCAGTAGTATCGGGAAGAACACTGAAGCTTTCTTT
J gene: TRBJ1-1
clone size: -
D gene: -
V gene: TRBV19

CDR3 protein: CASSRSPPTRSQFF
CDR3 DNA: TGCGCCAGCAGCCGAAGCCCCCCTACTAGGAGTCAGTTCTTC
J gene: TRBJ2-1
clone size: -
D gene: -
V gene: TRBV4-1